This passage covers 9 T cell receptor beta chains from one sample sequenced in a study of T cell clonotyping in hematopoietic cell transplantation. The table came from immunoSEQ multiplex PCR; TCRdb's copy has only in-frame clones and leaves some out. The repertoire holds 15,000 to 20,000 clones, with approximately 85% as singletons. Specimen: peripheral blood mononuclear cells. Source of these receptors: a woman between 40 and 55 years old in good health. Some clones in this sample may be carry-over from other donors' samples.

Here the CDR3 DNA reads TGCGCCAGCAGCTTGAAAGCGGGACAGGGTGGCAATGAGCAGTTCTTC. Translating it yields CASSLKAGQGGNEQFF. This chain uses TRBV5-1 with TRBJ2-1; TRBD1 aligns across 9 bases. The length of the CDR3 is 16 residues. Germline-derived CDR1 and CDR2 are SGHRS and YFSETQ. J gave up 6 bases and V 1 base, and 8 bases lay outside the gene matches.

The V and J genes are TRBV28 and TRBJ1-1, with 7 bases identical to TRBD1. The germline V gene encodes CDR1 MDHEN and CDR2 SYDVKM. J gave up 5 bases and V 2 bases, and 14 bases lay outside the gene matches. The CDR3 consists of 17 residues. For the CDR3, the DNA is TGTGCCAGCAGTTTACCCCCAGGGGCAGGGGGGAGGACTGAAGCTTTCTTT. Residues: CASSLPPGAGGRTEAFF.

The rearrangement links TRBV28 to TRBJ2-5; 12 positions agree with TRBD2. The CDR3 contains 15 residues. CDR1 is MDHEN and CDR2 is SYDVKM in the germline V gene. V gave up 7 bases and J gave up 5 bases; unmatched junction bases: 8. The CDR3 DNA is TGTGCCAGCACCTCGGGACTAGCGGGTGTGGAGACCCAGTACTTC. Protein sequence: CASTSGLAGVETQYF.

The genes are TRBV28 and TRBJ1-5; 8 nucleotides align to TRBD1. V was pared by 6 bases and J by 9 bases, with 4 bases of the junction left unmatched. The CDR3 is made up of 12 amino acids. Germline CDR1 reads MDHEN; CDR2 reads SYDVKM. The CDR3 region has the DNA TGTGCCAGCAGAGGACAGGGTCGGCCCCAGCATTTT. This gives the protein CASRGQGRPQHF.

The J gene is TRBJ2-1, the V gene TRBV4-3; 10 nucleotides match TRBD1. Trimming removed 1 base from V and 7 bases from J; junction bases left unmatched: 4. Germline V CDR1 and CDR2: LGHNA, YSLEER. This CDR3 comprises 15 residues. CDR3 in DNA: TGCGCCAGCAGCCAAGGGACAGGGGGTAAAAATGAGCAGTTCTTC. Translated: CASSQGTGGKNEQFF.

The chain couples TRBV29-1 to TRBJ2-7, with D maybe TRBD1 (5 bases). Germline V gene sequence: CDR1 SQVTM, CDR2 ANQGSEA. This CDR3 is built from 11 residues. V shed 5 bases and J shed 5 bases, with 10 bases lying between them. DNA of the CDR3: TGCAGCGTTCTCAGGGTTAACGAGCAGTACTTC. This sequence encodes CSVLRVNEQYF.

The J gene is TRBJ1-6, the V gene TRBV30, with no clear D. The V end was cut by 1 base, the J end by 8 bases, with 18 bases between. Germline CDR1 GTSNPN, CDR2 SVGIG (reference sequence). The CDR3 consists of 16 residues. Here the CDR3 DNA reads TGTGCCTGGAGTGACGACGCCCATCGACATTATTCACCCCTCCACTTT. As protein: CAWSDDAHRHYSPLHF.

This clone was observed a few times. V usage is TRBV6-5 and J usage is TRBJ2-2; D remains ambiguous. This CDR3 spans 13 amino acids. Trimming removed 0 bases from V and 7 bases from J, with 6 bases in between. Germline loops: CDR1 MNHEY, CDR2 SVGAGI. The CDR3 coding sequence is TGTGCCAGCAGTTACTCGAAGCTCGGGGAGCTGTTTTTT. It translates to CASSYSKLGELFF.

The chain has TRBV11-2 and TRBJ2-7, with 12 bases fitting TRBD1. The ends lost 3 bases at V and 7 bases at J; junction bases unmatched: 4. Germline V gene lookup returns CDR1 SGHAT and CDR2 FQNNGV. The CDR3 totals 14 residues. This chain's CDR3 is CASSLGTGGWEQYF. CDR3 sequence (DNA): TGTGCCAGCAGCTTGGGGACAGGGGGCTGGGAGCAGTACTTC.